This T cell receptor (beta chain) stems from a study of T cells after yellow fever vaccination. Study outcomes and limitations: The secondary response showed a weaker magnitude and a faster peak, day 5 versus 15.

By 5'RACE template switching, TCR cDNA was produced, with a universal primer site and UMIs added in the process. TCRdb used MiXCR to reprocess the 5' RACE reads, holding one entry per CDR3 protein. The table lists a few hundred thousand distinct CDR3 sequences, approximately 3.3% of them singletons. This clonotype was picked up many times. Its antigen is not known. The source was CD4+ T cells sorted from PBMCs, collected 10 days after the yellow fever booster vaccination. The TCR was taken from a man younger than 30 who received the YFV17D yellow fever vaccine.

CDR3 loop: CASSNQGGPEKLFF. The CDR3 nucleotides read TGTGCCAGCAGTAATCAGGGGGGGCCTGAAAAACTGTTTTTT. The chain is built from TRBV7-9 and TRBJ1-4, with TRBD1 matching 7 bases. This CDR3 contains 14 residues. Per germline, CDR1 SEHNR and CDR2 FQNEAQ (reference sequence). V was clipped by 6 bases and J by 7 bases; unmatched bases: 8.